A single sample is the source of the 13 T cell receptor beta chains below, sequenced in a study. TCRdb processed the RT-PCR reads anew with MiXCR; each CDR3 protein has one entry. Of fewer than 800,000 distinct CDR3 sequences in the sample, around 14% were seen once. The sample consisted of memory CD4+ T cells from blood. All receptors derive from a female donor in good health, serving as a healthy control.

Comments on this clonotype: The CDR3 carries no conserved terminal phenylalanine or tryptophan, so it likely arises from a read error. The V and J genes are TRBV20-1 and TRBJ2-1, with D possibly TRBD1 on 5 matching bases. The CDR3 covers 13 residues. Germline V gene sequence: CDR1 DFQATT, CDR2 SNEGSKA (reference sequence). The V end lost 5 bases, the J end lost 7 bases, and 15 bases lay between the germline ends. CDR3 residues: CSARTRVRNEQFL. CDR3 DNA sequence: TGCAGTGCTCGGACCAGGGTGAGAAATGAGCAGTTCTTG.

V gene TRBV5-1 combines with J gene TRBJ2-1, with D possibly matching TRBD2 (6 bases). The germline V gene has CDR1 SGHRS and CDR2 YFSETQ. There are 13 residues in the CDR3. Deletions cut 7 bases from V and 9 bases from J, with 17 bases between. This CDR3 is CASGQQDGGEQFF. CDR3 coding DNA: TGCGCCAGCGGCCAGCAGGACGGGGGTGAGCAGTTCTTC.

This clonotype was seen many times. The chain uses TRBV7-2 and TRBJ2-1, with 8 bases that match TRBD2. The CDR3 length is 15 residues. V was pared by 5 bases and J by 6 bases, with 9 bases of the junction left unmatched. Germline CDR1 reads SGHTA; CDR2 reads FQGNSA. The CDR3 region is CASSPGGPLSNEQFF. CDR3 nucleotides: TGTGCCAGCAGCCCGGGAGGGCCATTGTCCAATGAGCAGTTCTTC.

The V and J genes are TRBV7-2 and TRBJ2-3; D may be TRBD1 (7 bases). CDR3 length: 14 amino acids. V gave up 5 bases and J gave up 2 bases, with 11 bases separating them. The germline CDR1 and CDR2 sequences are SGHTA and FQGNSA. This CDR3 reads CASSGGTATDTQYF. CDR3 bases: TGTGCCAGCAGCGGAGGGACAGCCACAGATACGCAGTATTTT.

This chain connects TRBV6-2 or TRBV6-3 to TRBJ2-7; perhaps TRBD2 as D (5 bases). The length of the CDR3 is 13 residues. The germline CDR1 and CDR2 sequences are MNHEY and SVGEGT. Trimming cost V 6 bases and J 0 bases, with 9 bases left between them. This chain's CDR3 is CASSARGSYEQYF. CDR3 DNA sequence: TGTGCCAGCAGCGCACGGGGCTCCTACGAGCAGTACTTC.

The sample holds many counts of this clonotype. V is TRBV6-2 or TRBV6-3 and J is TRBJ2-1, with D possibly matching TRBD2 (5 bases). In germline, CDR1 is MNHEY, CDR2 SVGEGT. The CDR3 contains 13 residues. Trimming stripped 4 bases from V and 11 bases from J, with 15 bases between. Here the CDR3 DNA reads TGTGCCAGCAGTTTTCCCCGGGGAGAGCAGCAGTTCTTC. This translates into CASSFPRGEQQFF.

The chain recombines TRBV7-9 with TRBJ2-3; D possibly corresponds to TRBD2 (5 bases). CDR3 length: 20 residues. V was pared by 5 bases and J by 1 base, with 28 bases between. Germline values: CDR1 SEHNR, CDR2 FQNEAQ (reference sequence). CDR3 sequence reads: CASSPPGERLFTRRTDTQYF. The CDR3 DNA reads as TGTGCCAGCAGCCCTCCTGGGGAGCGGTTGTTTACCCGTCGCACAGATACGCAGTATTTT.

The V gene is TRBV28, the J gene TRBJ2-1, with TRBD2 matching 7 bases. This CDR3 is 14 amino acids long. J gave up 8 bases and V 5 bases, and 9 bases lay outside the gene matches. Germline assignment: CDR1 MDHEN and CDR2 SYDVKM. Here the CDR3 reads CASSRSGDLHEQFF. The CDR3 DNA is TGTGCCAGCAGTAGGAGCGGGGACTTGCATGAGCAGTTCTTC.

This clonotype occurred a few times. The gene calls are TRBV7-9 and TRBJ2-5; D perhaps matches TRBD1 (6 bases). The germline CDR1 and CDR2 sequences are SEHNR and FQNEAQ (reference sequence). This CDR3 comprises 15 residues. Trimming cost V 1 base and J 3 bases, with 12 bases left between them. The CDR3, as DNA: TGTGCCAGCAGCTTAGTTCCAGGGGTAGAAGAGACCCAGTACTTC. Protein sequence: CASSLVPGVEETQYF.

This clonotype was counted only a few times. The chain employs TRBV7-2 and TRBJ2-1; D is undetermined. Germline CDR1 is SGHTA and CDR2 is FQGNSA. This CDR3 comprises 15 residues. The V end lost 0 bases, the J end lost 1 base, and 7 bases lay between the germline ends. The CDR3: CASSLATASYNEQFF. The CDR3 nucleotides are TGTGCCAGCAGCTTAGCTACCGCTTCCTACAATGAGCAGTTCTTC. Looking up the rest from reference TRBV7-2 and TRBJ2-1 gives the full variable domain: GAGVSQSPSNKVTEKGKDVELRCDPISGHTALYWYRQSLGQGLEFLIYFQGNSAPDKSGLPSDRFSAERTGGSVSTLTIQRTQQEDSAVYLCASSLATASYNEQFFGPGTRLTVL.

This clonotype was seen many times. The chain employs TRBV6-2 or TRBV6-3 and TRBJ1-1; D ambiguous. This CDR3 has 14 amino acids. Trimming removed 6 bases at V and 0 bases at J, with 11 bases between. The V gene's germline CDR1 is MNHEY and CDR2 SVGEGT. CDR3: CASSLQFMNTEAFF. DNA of the CDR3: TGTGCCAGCAGCCTACAGTTCATGAACACTGAAGCTTTCTTT.

In this sample, this clonotype turned up many times. The J gene is TRBJ1-6, the V gene TRBV10-3; D ambiguous. Trimming left V 4 bases short and J 5 bases short, with 12 bases between. The CDR3 is 15 residues long. Germline values: CDR1 ENHRY, CDR2 SYGVKD. CDR3 nucleotide sequence: TGTGCCATCAGTGGCGAGGGTTTCGATAATTCACCCCTCCACTTT. This sequence encodes CAISGEGFDNSPLHF.

This clonotype was counted at least ten times. The rearrangement joins TRBV10-3 to TRBJ2-7, with 10 bases matching TRBD2. V lost 5 bases to trimming and J lost 3 bases; unmatched junction nucleotides: 4. The CDR3 is 14 amino acids. Per germline, CDR1 ENHRY and CDR2 SYGVKD. In DNA, the CDR3 is TGTGCCATCAGTACTAGCGGGGAAATCTACGAGCAGTACTTC. Protein: CAISTSGEIYEQYF.